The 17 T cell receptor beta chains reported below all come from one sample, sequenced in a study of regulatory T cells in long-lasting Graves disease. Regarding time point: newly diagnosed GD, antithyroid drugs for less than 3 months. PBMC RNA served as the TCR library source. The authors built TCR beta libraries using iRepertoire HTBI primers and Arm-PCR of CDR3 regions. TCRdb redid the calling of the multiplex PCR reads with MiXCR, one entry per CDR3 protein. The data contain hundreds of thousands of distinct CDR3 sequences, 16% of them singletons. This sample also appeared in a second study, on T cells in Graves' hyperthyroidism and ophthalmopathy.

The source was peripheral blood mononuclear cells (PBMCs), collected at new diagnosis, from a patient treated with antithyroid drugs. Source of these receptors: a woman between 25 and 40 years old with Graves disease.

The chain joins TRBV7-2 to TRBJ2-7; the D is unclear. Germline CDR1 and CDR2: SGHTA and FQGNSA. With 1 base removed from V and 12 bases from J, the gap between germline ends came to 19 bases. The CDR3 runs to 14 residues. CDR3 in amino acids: CASSLESPLSLRYF. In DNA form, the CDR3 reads TGTGCCAGCAGCTTAGAAAGCCCCCTCTCTCTTCGGTACTTC.

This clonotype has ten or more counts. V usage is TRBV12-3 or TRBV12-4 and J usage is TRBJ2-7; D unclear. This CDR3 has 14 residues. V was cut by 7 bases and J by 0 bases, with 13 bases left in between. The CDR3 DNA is TGTGCCAGCACCCCCCGTCTTAGCTCCTACGAGCAGTACTTC. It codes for CASTPRLSSYEQYF.

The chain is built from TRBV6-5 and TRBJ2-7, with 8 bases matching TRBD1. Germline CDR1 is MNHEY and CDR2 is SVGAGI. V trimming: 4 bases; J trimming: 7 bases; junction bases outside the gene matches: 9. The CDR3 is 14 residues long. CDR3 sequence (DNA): TGTGCCAGCAGTTCGGGACAGGCCCTGGGTGAGCAGTACTTC. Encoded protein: CASSSGQALGEQYF.

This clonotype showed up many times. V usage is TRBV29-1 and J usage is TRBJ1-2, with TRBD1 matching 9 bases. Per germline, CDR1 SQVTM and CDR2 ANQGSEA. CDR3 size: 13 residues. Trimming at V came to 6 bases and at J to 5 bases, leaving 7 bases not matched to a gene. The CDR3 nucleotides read TGCAGCGTCACAGGGGGCGGAGGGTATGGCTACACCTTC. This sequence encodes CSVTGGGGYGYTF.

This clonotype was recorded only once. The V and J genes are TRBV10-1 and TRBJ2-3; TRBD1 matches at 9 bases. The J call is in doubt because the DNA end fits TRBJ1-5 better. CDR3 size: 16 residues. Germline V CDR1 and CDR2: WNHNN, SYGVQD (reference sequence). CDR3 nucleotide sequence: TGCGCCAGCAGTGAGTCCGGGACAGGGATCCACTTTACGCAGCATTTT. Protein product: CASSESGTGIHFTQHF.

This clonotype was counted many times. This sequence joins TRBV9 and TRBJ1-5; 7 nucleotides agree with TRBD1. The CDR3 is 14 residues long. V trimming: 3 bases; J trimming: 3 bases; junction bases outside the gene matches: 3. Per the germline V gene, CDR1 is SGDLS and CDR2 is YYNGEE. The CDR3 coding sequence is TGTGCCAGCAGCGGGGGACAGCACAATCAGCCCCAGCATTTT. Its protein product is CASSGGQHNQPQHF.

The DNA of the CDR3 is TGTGCCAGCAGCCACGAGACTAGCGGGAGGGCGTCTGAGCAGTTCTTC. It codes for CASSHETSGRASEQFF. V is TRBV4-2 and J is TRBJ2-1; TRBD2 matches at 14 bases. CDR1 and CDR2 (germline): LGHNA, YNFKEQ. With 3 bases clipped from V and 9 bases from J, the junction kept 7 bases outside the gene matches. The CDR3 length is 16 residues.

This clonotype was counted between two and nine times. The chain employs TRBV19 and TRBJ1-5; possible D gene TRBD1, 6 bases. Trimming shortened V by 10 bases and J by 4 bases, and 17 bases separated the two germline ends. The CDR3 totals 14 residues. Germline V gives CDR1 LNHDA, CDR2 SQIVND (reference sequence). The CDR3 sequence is CATRDTVRNQPQHF. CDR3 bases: TGTGCCACTCGGGACACCGTAAGGAATCAGCCCCAGCATTTT.

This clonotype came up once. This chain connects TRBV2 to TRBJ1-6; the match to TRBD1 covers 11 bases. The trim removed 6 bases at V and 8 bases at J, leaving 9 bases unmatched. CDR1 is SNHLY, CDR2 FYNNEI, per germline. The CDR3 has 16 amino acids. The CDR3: CASRGQGGQSHSPLHF. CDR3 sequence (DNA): TGTGCCAGCAGGGGACAGGGGGGACAGAGCCATTCACCCCTCCACTTT.

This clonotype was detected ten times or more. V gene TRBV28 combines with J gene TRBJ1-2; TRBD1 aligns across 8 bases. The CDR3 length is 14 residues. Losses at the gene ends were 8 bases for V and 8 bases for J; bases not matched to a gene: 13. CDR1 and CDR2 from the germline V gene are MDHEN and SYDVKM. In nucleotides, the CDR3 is TGTGCCAGCCTAGGGACAGGATTCGCTTACGGCTACACCTTC. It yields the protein CASLGTGFAYGYTF.

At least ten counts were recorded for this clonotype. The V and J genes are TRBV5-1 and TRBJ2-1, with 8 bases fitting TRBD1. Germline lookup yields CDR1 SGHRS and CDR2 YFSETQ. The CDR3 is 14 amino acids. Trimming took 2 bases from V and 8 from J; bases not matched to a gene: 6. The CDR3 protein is CASSLLDRADEQFF. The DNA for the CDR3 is TGCGCCAGCAGCTTATTGGACAGGGCCGATGAGCAGTTCTTC.

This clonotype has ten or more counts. The CDR3 spells CASSLGPYGAGRDEQFF. In nucleotides, the CDR3 is TGTGCCAGCAGCTTAGGGCCTTACGGGGCTGGGAGGGATGAGCAGTTCTTC. This sequence joins TRBV7-2 and TRBJ2-1; 7 nucleotides align to TRBD2. The CDR3 is made up of 17 amino acids. The germline gives CDR1 SGHTA, CDR2 FQGNSA. Germline trimming cut 1 base from V and 8 bases from J; bases unmatched to any gene: 14.

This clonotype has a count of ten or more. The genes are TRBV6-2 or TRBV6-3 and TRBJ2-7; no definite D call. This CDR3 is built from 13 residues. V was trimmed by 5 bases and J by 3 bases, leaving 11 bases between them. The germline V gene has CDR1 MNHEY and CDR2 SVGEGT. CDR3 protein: CASSTTHHYEQYF. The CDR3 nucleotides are TGTGCCAGCAGTACGACCCACCACTACGAGCAGTACTTC.

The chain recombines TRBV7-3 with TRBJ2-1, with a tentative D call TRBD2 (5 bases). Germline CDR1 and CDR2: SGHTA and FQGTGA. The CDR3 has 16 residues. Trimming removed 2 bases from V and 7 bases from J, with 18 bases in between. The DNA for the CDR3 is TGTGCCAGCAGCTTAGGTAGTCATCTAGCCGCAAATGAGCAGTTCTTC. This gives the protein CASSLGSHLAANEQFF.

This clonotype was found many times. For the CDR3, the DNA is TGTGCCAGCAGCTTGAGGACAGAGAATTCACCCCTCCACTTT. Encoded protein: CASSLRTENSPLHF. The V call is TRBV7-2, the J call TRBJ1-6, with a tentative D call TRBD1 (6 bases). CDR3 size: 14 residues. V was clipped by 3 bases and J by 7 bases, with 10 bases between them. Germline CDR1 SGHTA, CDR2 FQGNSA.

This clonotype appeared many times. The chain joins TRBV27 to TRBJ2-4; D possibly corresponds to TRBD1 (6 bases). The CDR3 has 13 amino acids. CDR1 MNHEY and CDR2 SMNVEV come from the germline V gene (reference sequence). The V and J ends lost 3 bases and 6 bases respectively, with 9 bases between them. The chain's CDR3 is CASSLGAGNIQYF. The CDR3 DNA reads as TGTGCCAGCAGTTTGGGGGCCGGAAACATTCAGTACTTC.

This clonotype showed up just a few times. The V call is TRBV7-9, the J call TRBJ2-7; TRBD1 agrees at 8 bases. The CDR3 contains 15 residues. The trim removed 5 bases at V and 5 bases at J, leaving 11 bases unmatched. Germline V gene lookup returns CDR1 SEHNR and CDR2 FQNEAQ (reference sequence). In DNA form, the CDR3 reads TGTGCCAGCAGCGCGCGGACAGGGAAGTATAACGAGCAGTACTTC. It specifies CASSARTGKYNEQYF.